What follows describes a single T cell receptor (beta chain). Losses at the gene ends were 4 bases for V and 6 bases for J; bases not matched to a gene: 6. Germline lookup yields CDR1 PRHDT and CDR2 FYEKMQ (reference sequence). The length of the CDR3 is 14 residues. TCRdb's table, derived via immunoSEQ multiplex PCR, lists solely in-frame clones and lacks some. The table includes just over 15,000 clones, more than 70% detected once. The data are from a study of somatic mutations in cytotoxic T cells in rheumatoid arthritis. This clonotype was obtained from an adult with rheumatoid arthritis. The sample taken for sequencing was CD8+ T cells sorted from blood. The chain has TRBV13 and TRBJ1-1; the match to TRBD1 covers 9 bases. The CDR3 coding sequence is TGTGCCAGCAGCTCCTGGGACAGGGCGGCTGAAGCTTTCTTT. This codes for CASSSWDRAAEAFF.